This T cell receptor (beta chain) was observed in a study of T-cell memory formation after mild COVID-19 listed by TCRdb under 2021. Broadly, across the study: TCR sequence clusters from the two donors were largely donor specific. In a couple of donors, T-cell clones that expanded and contracted after mild COVID-19 were tracked by sequencing TCRalpha and TCRbeta repertoires over time. Two young, previously healthy adult volunteers, one female and one male, were included in the cohort. The paper as a whole reports these results and caveats: From day 15 to 85, contracting clones showed balanced CD4/CD8 phenotypes, whereas a second wave of clones that expanded from day 15 to 37 leaned towards CD4+. Whether the second-wave clones peaking on day 37 were SARS-CoV-2 specific was not confirmed. The study covered only two mild cases, and larger cohorts including severe cases with pre-infection samples were considered necessary. Contracting CD4+ clones turned up mainly in the CM and EM memory subsets, whereas EMRA was where CD8+ clones were enriched. Some responding clones were detected in pre-infection memory, which suggested that pre-existing cross-reactive memory T cells had joined the SARS-CoV-2 response.

Ficoll-Paque density gradient centrifugation was used to isolate PBMCs. This clonotype has more than one count but fewer than ten. Its antigen specificity is not known. No base quality information exists; no much larger clone differs at one position. This sample was sequenced with an Illumina NovaSeq 6000. TCRalpha and TCRbeta cDNA libraries were built by 5'RACE with constant-segment primers, adding sample barcodes and unique molecular identifiers. Trizol reagent was used to extract RNA from every sample. Libraries were amplified in two PCR steps, with a second sample barcode and Illumina TruSeq adapters added in the second step. Libraries were sequenced on an Illumina NovaSeq with 2 x 150 bp paired-end reads. The paper's data handling went like this. Demultiplexing of reads and collapsing into UMI-guided consensus sequences were performed with migec v1.2.7. Using mixcr v2.1.11, UMI consensuses were aligned to TRA and TRB V and J templates and then assembled into clonotypes. A clonotype was counted as expanded or contracted only if both edgeR and NoisET called the change significant, with noise models trained on biological replicates. edgeR calls used a false discovery rate-adjusted p below 0.01 and a log2 fold-change threshold of 1. As an exploratory analysis of dynamics, max-normalized trajectories of the 1000 most abundant clonotypes were examined by PCA with hierarchical clustering. The CD4 or CD8 phenotype of responding clones was assigned using the separately sequenced CD4+ and CD8+ repertoires. The raw public data were reprocessed by TCRdb itself: fastp quality trimming at Q25, MiXCR clonotype calling, in-frame beta chains only. For every CDR3 protein sequence, its rows merge into one entry that carries the most common genes and DNA. The V and J calls, along with clone size, are taken from TCRdb and not from the paper's own processing. This sample is represented by about 340,000 distinct CDR3 sequences; roughly an eighth of them were singletons. The ten top clones hold roughly a fifth of the sample.

From the cysteine through the phenylalanine, the CDR3 covers 12 amino acids. Of all the DNA, just the CDR3 is kept, 36 bases in frame from base 1. The junction carries 8 bases between V and J, which are trimmed by 6 bases and 5 bases respectively. Taken from the germline V gene (reference sequence), the CDR1 and CDR2 loops are MNHNY and SVGAGI. Recombination linked TRBV6-6 to TRBJ2-1; TRBD1 might be the D gene, on 5 matching bases. This TCR derives from a man younger than 35 who had mild COVID-19 (a few samples of this study predate the infection). The sample titles of this study are shuffled in the database, so cell type and time point are left out; the donor was told from shared clones. The specimen sequenced was PBMCs or a T cell subset sorted from them (not recorded which). The CDR3 protein: CASSRADNEQFF. In nucleotide form, the sequence is TGTGCCAGCAGCAGGGCCGACAATGAGCAGTTCTTC.